This TCR beta chain was documented in a study of shared clonotypes between healthy human individuals. Per the original data handling: ImmunoSEQ junction-only sequences lacked quality scores, so their filtering differed. Here immunoSEQ multiplex PCR was the method, and the copy in TCRdb shows in-frame clones only, minus some. D and trimming come from the DNA, and the V and J calls and clone size come from that table. The sample shows about 460,000 clones, 75% to 80% of them seen only once. The CDR3 is made up of 14 amino acids. Per the germline V gene, CDR1 is MGHRA and CDR2 is YSYEKL. This sequence joins TRBV4-1 and TRBJ2-5; TRBD1 matches 7 bases. TRBJ2-7 explains the end of the DNA better; the J call may be wrong. Sequencing used PBMCs. The clonotype comes from a woman between 35 and 50 years old in good health. Some clones in this sample may be carry-over from other donors' samples. CDR3: CASSQMRQGYEQYF. CDR3 nucleotides: TGCGCCAGCAGCCAAATGAGACAGGGCTACGAGCAGTACTTC.